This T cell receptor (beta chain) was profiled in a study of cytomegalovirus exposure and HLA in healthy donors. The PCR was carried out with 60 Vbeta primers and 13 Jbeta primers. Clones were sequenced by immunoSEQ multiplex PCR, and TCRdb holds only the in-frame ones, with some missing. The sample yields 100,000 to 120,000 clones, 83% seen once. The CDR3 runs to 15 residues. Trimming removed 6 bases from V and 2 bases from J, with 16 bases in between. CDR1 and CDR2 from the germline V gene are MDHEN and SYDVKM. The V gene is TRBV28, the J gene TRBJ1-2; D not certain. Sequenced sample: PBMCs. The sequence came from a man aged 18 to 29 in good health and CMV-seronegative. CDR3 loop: CASSLGRATNYGYTF. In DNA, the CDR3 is TGTGCCAGCAGCCTCGGTAGAGCCACCAACTATGGCTACACCTTC.